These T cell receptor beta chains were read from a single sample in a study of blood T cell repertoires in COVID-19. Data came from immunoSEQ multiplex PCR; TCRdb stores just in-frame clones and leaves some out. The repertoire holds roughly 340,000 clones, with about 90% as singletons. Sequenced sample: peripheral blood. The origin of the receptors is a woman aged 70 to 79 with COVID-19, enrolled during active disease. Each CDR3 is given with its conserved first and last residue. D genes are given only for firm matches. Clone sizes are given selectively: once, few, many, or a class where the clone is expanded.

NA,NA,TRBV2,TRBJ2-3,CATEPGTRGTDTQYF,TGTGCCACCGAACCCGGGACAAGGGGCACAGATACGCAGTATTTT
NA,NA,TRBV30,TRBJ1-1,CAWSDQGYTEAFF,TGTGCCTGGAGTGATCAGGGTTATACTGAAGCTTTCTTT
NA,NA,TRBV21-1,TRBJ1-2,CASSDRGPYGYTF,TGTGCCAGCAGCGACAGGGGGCCTTATGGCTACACCTTC
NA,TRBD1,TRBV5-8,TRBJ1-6,CASTTRTGAYNSPLHF,TGTGCCAGCACCACTCGGACAGGTGCCTATAATTCACCCCTCCACTTT
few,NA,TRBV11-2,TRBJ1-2,CASSLDRETANYGYTF,TGTGCCAGCAGCTTAGATCGGGAGACAGCCAACTATGGCTACACCTTC
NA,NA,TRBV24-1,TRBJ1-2,CATSGSAEGNYGYTF,TGTGCCACCAGTGGTTCGGCCGAGGGTAACTATGGCTACACCTTC
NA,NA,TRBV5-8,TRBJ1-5,CASSQDSQWPQHF,TGTGCCAGCAGCCAGGACAGTCAATGGCCCCAGCATTTT
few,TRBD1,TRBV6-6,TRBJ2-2,CASRDRDTGELFF,TGTGCCAGCAGGGACAGGGACACCGGGGAGCTGTTTTTT
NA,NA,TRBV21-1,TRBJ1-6,CASVPGQGAPGYNSPLHF,TGTGCCAGCGTCCCCGGACAGGGGGCGCCGGGGTATAATTCACCCCTCCACTTT
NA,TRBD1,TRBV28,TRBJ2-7,CASTARVGTGNYEQYF,TGTGCCAGCACCGCCCGGGTCGGGACAGGCAACTACGAGCAGTACTTC